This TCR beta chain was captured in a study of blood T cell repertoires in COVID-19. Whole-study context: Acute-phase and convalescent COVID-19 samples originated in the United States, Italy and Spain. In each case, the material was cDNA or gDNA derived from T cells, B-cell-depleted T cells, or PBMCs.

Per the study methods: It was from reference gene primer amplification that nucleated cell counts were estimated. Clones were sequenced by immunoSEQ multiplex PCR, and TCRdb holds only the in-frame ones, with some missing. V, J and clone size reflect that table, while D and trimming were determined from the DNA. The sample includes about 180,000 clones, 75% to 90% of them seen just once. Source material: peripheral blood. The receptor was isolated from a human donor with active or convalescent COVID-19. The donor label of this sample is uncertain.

CDR3 DNA: TGTGCCAGCAGCTTAGGACGGGGGGGTTACAATGAGCAGTTCTTC. Translated, it gives CASSLGRGGYNEQFF. The chain carries TRBV11-1 and TRBJ2-1; 8 nucleotides agree with TRBD2. With 1 base clipped from V and 4 bases from J, the junction kept 3 bases outside the gene matches. The CDR3 runs to 15 residues. In germline, CDR1 is SGHAT, CDR2 FQDESV (reference sequence).